This T cell receptor beta chain was documented in a study of cytomegalovirus exposure and HLA in healthy donors. The study's findings and limits: The number of N-insertions in an Asian-associated ancestry cluster was reportedly below the approximately 600-donor mean in a later analysis. Per published accounts, TCR beta sequences correctly predicted the HLA-A and HLA-B alleles of most subjects. In a later analysis, specific HLA alleles were associated with over 15,000 TCR beta sequences at a 0.05 false discovery rate.

This CDR3 region has 17 residues. Trimming cost V 5 bases and J 4 bases; bases outside gene matches: 7. CDR1 and CDR2 from the germline V gene are SGHVS and FNYEAQ. Turning to this clone: Its antigen is still unknown.

Both 60 Vbeta primers and 13 Jbeta primers went into the PCR. Sequenced by immunoSEQ multiplex PCR; TCRdb stores in-frame clones only, minus some. This table has roughly 260,000 clones, just under 85% appearing once. Each donor was nominally healthy when sampled (though unrecorded immune exposures were likely). The sample comprised PBMCs. The rearrangement joins TRBV7-6 to TRBJ2-3; 15 bases map to TRBD2. This clonotype was sampled from a woman between 35 and 50 years old in good health and CMV-seropositive. The chain's CDR3 is CASSDLGLAGGADTQYF. CDR3 in DNA: TGTGCCAGCAGCGATCTAGGACTAGCGGGAGGGGCAGATACGCAGTATTTT.